The T cell receptor (beta chain) under discussion was sequenced for a study of blood T cell repertoires in COVID-19. In the study overall: T cells, B-cell-depleted T cells, or PBMCs supplied cDNA or gDNA.

This clone has just one count. Original analysis: Reference gene primer amplification gave estimated nucleated cell counts. Generated by immunoSEQ multiplex PCR, the TCRdb table keeps only in-frame clones and is missing some. V and J calls and clone size follow that table, whereas D and trimming were derived from the DNA. The sample includes about 330,000 clones, more than 70% of them seen just once. The CDR3 is 18 residues long. Germline V CDR1 and CDR2: PRHDT, FYEKMQ (reference sequence). Losses at the gene ends were 0 bases for V and 0 bases for J; bases not matched to a gene: 7. This TCR was sampled from a woman between 45 and 60 years old with acute or convalescent COVID-19. The chain uses TRBV13 and TRBJ2-1; TRBD2 agrees at 8 bases. Input material: peripheral blood. For the CDR3, the DNA is TGTGCCAGCAGCTTAGGGGGCGGGGGGCCGAGCTCCTACAATGAGCAGTTCTTC. Translating gives CASSLGGGGPSSYNEQFF.